A single sample is the source of the 11 T cell receptor beta chains below, sequenced in a study of cytomegalovirus exposure and HLA in healthy donors. With 60 Vbeta and 13 Jbeta primers, the PCR was carried out. The data were produced by immunoSEQ multiplex PCR, yet TCRdb's version contains in-frame clones alone and is incomplete. Here the sample spans more than 120,000 clones, 75% to 80% being singletons. Sequencing was performed on PBMCs. These receptors all come from a woman in her thirties or forties in good health and CMV-seropositive.

This sequence joins TRBV10-3 and TRBJ2-7; 9 bases map to TRBD2. The CDR3 extends over 15 amino acids. V lost 6 bases, J lost 1 base, and 7 bases stayed unmatched. Per germline, CDR1 ENHRY and CDR2 SYGVKD. The CDR3 region is CAIRAGSGSSYEQYF. The CDR3, as DNA: TGTGCCATCAGGGCGGGTAGCGGGAGTTCCTACGAGCAGTACTTC.

The chain is built from TRBV19 and TRBJ1-2, with 8 bases that match TRBD1. The CDR3 covers 14 residues. The V gene's germline CDR1 is LNHDA and CDR2 SQIVND (reference sequence). Trimming cost V 7 bases and J 4 bases; bases outside gene matches: 8. The CDR3 protein is CASTPDREIYGYTF. CDR3 sequence (DNA): TGTGCCAGTACCCCGGACAGGGAGATCTATGGCTACACCTTC.

The V call is TRBV28, the J call TRBJ2-3; 9 bases align to TRBD2. The V segment lost 0 bases and the J segment 6 bases; nucleotides outside the gene matches: 4. From germline, CDR1 is MDHEN and CDR2 SYDVKM. The CDR3 contains 15 residues. The CDR3 nucleotides are TGTGCCAGCAGTTTATGGGGGACTAGCTACGATACGCAGTATTTT. As protein: CASSLWGTSYDTQYF.

This rearrangement joins TRBV29-1 to TRBJ2-2, with 9 bases that match TRBD2. V lost 6 bases to trimming and J lost 7 bases; unmatched junction nucleotides: 9. Germline V gives CDR1 SQVTM, CDR2 ANQGSEA. This CDR3 is 14 amino acids long. CDR3 loop: CSVAGLASIGELFF. The DNA for the CDR3 is TGCAGCGTGGCGGGACTAGCCTCGATCGGGGAGCTGTTTTTT.

This clone has only one observation. The CDR3 loop is CASSLGLAGNEQFF. The CDR3 bases are TGTGCCAGCAGCTTGGGACTAGCGGGCAATGAGCAGTTCTTC. The J gene is TRBJ2-1, the V gene TRBV5-4, with TRBD2 matching over 10 bases. Germline-derived CDR1 and CDR2 are SGHNT and YYREEE (reference sequence). V shed 0 bases and J 6 bases; nucleotides not matched to a gene: 0. This CDR3 contains 14 residues.

This clone appeared a few times. The J gene is TRBJ1-3, the V gene TRBV28, with TRBD1 matching 8 bases. V was clipped by 2 bases and J by 6 bases; unmatched bases: 6. The CDR3 has 15 amino acids. The germline V gene encodes CDR1 MDHEN and CDR2 SYDVKM. The CDR3 region has the DNA TGTGCCAGCAGTTTACCCCTGACAGGGGAAAACACCATATATTTT. Translation: CASSLPLTGENTIYF.

The chain uses TRBV28 and TRBJ2-2, with D perhaps matching TRBD2 (6 bases). Per germline, CDR1 MDHEN and CDR2 SYDVKM. This CDR3 region has 12 residues. The CDR3 sequence: CATGAWTGELFF. The CDR3 bases are TGTGCGACGGGAGCTTGGACCGGGGAGCTGTTTTTT.

This clone was seen a single time. The rearrangement links TRBV5-4 to TRBJ1-5, with D maybe TRBD1 (5 bases). The CDR3 has 14 residues. Germline V CDR1 and CDR2: SGHNT, YYREEE (reference sequence). V lost 4 bases, J lost 5 bases, and 13 bases lay in between. CDR3 residues: CASSLAGVDQPQHF. CDR3 coding DNA: TGTGCCAGCAGCCTGGCGGGGGTTGATCAGCCCCAGCATTTT.

The chain recombines TRBV6-4 with TRBJ2-1, with TRBD2 matching over 9 bases. J lost 3 bases, V lost 7 bases, and 10 bases had no gene match. The CDR3 consists of 16 residues. Germline loops: CDR1 MRHNA, CDR2 SNTAGT. For the CDR3, the DNA is TGTGCCAGCAAACAAGAAGCGGGAGGTATCTACAATGAGCAGTTCTTC. Translating gives CASKQEAGGIYNEQFF.

The CDR3 DNA reads as TGTGCCAGCAGCCAACTAAGGGGGGAGACCCAGTACTTC. Translation gives CASSQLRGETQYF. The V gene is TRBV14, the J gene TRBJ2-5; a possible D gene is TRBD1 (6 bases). The CDR3 has 13 residues. CDR1 and CDR2 from the germline V gene are SGHDN and FVKESK. V gave up 2 bases and J gave up 5 bases, with 9 bases separating them.

A remark on this clone: The germline gene is not matched at one end of the junction; a read error may be the cause. The chain joins TRBV19 to TRBJ1-2, with D unclear. Germline V gene data show CDR1 as LNHDA and CDR2 as SQIVND (reference sequence). CDR3 length equals 12 residues. CDR3 amino acids: CASTYSNYGYTF. CDR3 DNA sequence: TGTGCCAGTACCTACTCAAACTACGGCTACACCTTC.